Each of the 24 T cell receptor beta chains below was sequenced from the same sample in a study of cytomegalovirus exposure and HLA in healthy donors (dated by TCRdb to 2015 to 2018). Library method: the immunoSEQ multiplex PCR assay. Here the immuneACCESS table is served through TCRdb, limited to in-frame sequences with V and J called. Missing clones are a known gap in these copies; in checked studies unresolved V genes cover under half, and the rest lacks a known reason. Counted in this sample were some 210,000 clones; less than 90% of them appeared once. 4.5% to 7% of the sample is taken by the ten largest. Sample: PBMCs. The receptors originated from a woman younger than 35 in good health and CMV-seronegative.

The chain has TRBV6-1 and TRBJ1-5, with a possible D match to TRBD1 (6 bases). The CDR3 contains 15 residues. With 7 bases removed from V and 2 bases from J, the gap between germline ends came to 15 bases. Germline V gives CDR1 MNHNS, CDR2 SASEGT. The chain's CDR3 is CASKAGANGNQPQHF. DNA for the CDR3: TGTGCCAGCAAGGCAGGGGCCAACGGCAATCAGCCCCAGCATTTT.

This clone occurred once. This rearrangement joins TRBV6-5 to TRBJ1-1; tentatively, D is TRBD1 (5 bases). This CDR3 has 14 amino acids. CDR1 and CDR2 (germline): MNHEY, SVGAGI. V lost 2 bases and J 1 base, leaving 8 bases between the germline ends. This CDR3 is CASSYQGKNTEAFF. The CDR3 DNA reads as TGTGCCAGCAGTTACCAGGGCAAGAACACTGAAGCTTTCTTT.

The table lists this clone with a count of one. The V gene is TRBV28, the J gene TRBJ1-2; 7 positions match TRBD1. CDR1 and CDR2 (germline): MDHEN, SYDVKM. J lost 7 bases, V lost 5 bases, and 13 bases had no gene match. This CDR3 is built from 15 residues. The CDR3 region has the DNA TGTGCCAGCAGTACAGGACAGGTTCAGTTATCTGGCTACACCTTC. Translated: CASSTGQVQLSGYTF.

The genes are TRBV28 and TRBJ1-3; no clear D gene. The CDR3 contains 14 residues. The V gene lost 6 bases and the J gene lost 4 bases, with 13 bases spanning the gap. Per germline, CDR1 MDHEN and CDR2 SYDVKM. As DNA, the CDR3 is TGTGCCAGCAGGTCAAACCTACAGGGAAACACCATATATTTT. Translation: CASRSNLQGNTIYF.

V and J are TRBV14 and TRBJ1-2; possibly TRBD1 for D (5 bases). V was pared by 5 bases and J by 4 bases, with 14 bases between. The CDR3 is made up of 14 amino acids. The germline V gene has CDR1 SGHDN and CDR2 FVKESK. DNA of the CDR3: TGTGCCAGCAGCTACCGGGCGGGACGCTATGGCTACACCTTC. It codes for CASSYRAGRYGYTF.

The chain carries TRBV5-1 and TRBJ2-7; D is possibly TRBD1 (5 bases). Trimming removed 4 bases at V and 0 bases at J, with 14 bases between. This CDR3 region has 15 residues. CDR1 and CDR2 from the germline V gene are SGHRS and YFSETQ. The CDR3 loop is CASSRQGSSSYEQYF. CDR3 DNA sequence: TGCGCCAGCAGCAGGCAGGGTTCCAGCTCCTACGAGCAGTACTTC.

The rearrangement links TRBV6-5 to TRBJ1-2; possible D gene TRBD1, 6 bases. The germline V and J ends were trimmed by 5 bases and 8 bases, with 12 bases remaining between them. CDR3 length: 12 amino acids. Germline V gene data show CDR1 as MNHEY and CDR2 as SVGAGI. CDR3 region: CASSETGRGYTF. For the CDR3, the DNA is TGTGCCAGCAGTGAAACAGGGAGGGGCTACACCTTC.

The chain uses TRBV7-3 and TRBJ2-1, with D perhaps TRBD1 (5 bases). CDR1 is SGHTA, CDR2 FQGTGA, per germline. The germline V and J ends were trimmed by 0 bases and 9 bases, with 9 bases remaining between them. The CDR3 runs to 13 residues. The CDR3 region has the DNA TGTGCCAGCAGCTTAACCCGACAGACTGAGCAGTTCTTC. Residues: CASSLTRQTEQFF.

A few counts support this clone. The CDR3 is CASSRLDRGSISNSPLHF. For the CDR3, the DNA is TGTGCCAGCTCACGATTGGACAGGGGATCTATCTCTAATTCACCCCTCCACTTT. The rearrangement joins TRBV18 to TRBJ1-6, with 9 bases lining up with TRBD1. The ends lost 4 bases at V and 6 bases at J; junction bases unmatched: 13. The CDR3 runs to 18 residues. Germline loops: CDR1 KGHSH, CDR2 LQKENI. Full variable domain (remainder filled in from reference TRBV18 and TRBJ1-6): NAGVMQNPRHLVRRRGQEARLRCSPMKGHSHVYWYRQLPEEGLKFMVYLQKENIIDESGMPKERFSAEFPKEGPSILRIQQVVRGDSAAYFCASSRLDRGSISNSPLHFGNGTRLTVT.

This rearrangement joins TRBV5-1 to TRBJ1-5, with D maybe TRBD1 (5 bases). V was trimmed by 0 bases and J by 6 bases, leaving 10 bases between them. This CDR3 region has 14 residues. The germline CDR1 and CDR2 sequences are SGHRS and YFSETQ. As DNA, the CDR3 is TGCGCCAGCAGCTTGGAAGGGACGACTCAGCCCCAGCATTTT. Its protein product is CASSLEGTTQPQHF. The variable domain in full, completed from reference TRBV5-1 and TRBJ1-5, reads KAGVTQTPRYLIKTRGQQVTLSCSPISGHRSVSWYQQTPGQGLQFLFEYFSETQRNKGNFPGRFSGRQFSNSRSEMNVSTLELGDSALYLCASSLEGTTQPQHFGDGTRLSIL.

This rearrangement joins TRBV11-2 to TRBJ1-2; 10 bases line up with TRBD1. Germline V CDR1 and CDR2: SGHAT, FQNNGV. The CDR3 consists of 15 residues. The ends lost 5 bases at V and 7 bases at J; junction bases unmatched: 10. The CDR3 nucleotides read TGTGCCAGCAGCCCCAAGACAGGGGGCCTCGGTGGCTACACCTTC. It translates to CASSPKTGGLGGYTF. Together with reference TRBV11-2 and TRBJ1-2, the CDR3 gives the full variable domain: EAGVAQSPRYKIIEKRQSVAFWCNPISGHATLYWYQQILGQGPKLLIQFQNNGVVDDSQLPKDRFSAERLKGVDSTLKIQPAKLEDSAVYLCASSPKTGGLGGYTFGSGTRLTVV.

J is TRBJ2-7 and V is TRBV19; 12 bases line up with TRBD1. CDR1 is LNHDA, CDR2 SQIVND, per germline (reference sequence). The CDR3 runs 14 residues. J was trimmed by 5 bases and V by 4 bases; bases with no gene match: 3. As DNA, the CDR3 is TGTGCCAGTAGTAGCGGGACAGGGGGCAACGAGCAGTACTTC. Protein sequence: CASSSGTGGNEQYF. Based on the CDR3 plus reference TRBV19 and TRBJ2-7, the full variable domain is DGGITQSPKYLFRKEGQNVTLSCEQNLNHDAMYWYRQDPGQGLRLIYYSQIVNDFQKGDIAEGYSVSREKKESFPLTVTSAQKNPTAFYLCASSSGTGGNEQYFGPGTRLTVT.

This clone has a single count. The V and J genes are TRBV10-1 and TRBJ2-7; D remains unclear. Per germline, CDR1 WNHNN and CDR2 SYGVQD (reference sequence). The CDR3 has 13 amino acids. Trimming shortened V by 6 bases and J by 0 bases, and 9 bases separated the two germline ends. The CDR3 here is CASSPGPSYEQYF. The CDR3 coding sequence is TGCGCCAGCAGCCCTGGGCCCTCCTACGAGCAGTACTTC.

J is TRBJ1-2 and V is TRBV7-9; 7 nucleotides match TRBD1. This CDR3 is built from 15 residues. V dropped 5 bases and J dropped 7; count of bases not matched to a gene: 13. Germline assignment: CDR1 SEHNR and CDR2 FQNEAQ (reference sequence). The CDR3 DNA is TGTGCCAGCAGCCTCGGGTCAGGGGGGACCACTGGCTACACCTTC. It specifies CASSLGSGGTTGYTF.

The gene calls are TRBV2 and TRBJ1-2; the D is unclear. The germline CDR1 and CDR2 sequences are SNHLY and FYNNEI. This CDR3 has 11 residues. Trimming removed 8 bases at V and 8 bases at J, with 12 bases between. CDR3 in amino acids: CASRGVGGYTF. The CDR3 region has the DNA TGTGCCAGCCGGGGAGTGGGAGGCTACACCTTC.

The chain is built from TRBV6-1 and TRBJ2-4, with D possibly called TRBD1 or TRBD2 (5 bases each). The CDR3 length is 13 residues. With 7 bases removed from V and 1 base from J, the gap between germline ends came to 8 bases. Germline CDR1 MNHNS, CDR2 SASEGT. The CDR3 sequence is CASKGTAKNIQYF. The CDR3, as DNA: TGTGCCAGCAAGGGGACCGCCAAAAACATTCAGTACTTC.

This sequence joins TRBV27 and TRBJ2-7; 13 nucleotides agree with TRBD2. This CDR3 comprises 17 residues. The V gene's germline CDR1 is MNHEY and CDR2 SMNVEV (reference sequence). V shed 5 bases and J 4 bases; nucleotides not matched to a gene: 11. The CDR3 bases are TGTGCCAGCAGTAAAGGACTAGCGGGAGTTTTAGTTTACGAGCAGTACTTC. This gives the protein CASSKGLAGVLVYEQYF.

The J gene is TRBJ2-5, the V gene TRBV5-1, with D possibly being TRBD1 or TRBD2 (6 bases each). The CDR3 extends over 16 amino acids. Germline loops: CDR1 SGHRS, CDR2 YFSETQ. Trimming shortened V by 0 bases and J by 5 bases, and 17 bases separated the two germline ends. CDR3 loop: CASSLAQGLGGETQYF. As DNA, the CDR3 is TGCGCCAGCAGCTTGGCTCAGGGGCTAGGAGGGGAGACCCAGTACTTC.

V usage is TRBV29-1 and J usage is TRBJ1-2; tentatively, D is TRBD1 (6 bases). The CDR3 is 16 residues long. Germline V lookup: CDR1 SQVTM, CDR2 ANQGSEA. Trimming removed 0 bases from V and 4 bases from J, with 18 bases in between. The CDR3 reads CSVEEGIGGLRYGYTF. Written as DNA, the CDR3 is TGCAGCGTTGAAGAGGGCATAGGGGGGTTGCGCTATGGCTACACCTTC.

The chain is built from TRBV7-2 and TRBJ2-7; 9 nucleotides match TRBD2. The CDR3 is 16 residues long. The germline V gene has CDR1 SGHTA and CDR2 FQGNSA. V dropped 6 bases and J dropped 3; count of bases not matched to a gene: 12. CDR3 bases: TGTGCCAGCAGTCAGTCTGCTGGTAGCGGGGGCTACGAGCAGTACTTC. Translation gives CASSQSAGSGGYEQYF.

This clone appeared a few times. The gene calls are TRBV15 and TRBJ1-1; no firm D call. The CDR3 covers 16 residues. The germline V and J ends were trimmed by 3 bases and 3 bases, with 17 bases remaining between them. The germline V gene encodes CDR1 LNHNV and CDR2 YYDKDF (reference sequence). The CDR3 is CATSRRSGSGDTEAFF. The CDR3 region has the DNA TGTGCCACCAGCAGGAGAAGTGGGTCCGGGGACACTGAAGCTTTCTTT.

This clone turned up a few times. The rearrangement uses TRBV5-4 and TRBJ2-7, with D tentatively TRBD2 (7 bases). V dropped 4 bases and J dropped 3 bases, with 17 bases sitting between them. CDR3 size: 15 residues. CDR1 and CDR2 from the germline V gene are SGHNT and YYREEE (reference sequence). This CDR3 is CASSPRGARGYEQYF. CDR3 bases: TGTGCCAGCAGCCCTCGGGGGGCGCGGGGCTACGAGCAGTACTTC.

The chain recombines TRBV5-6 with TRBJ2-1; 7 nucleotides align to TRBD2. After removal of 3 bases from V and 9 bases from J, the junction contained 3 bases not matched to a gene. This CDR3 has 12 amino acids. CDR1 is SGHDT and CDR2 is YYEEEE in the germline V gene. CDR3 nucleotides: TGTGCCAGCAGCTGGGAGGGTTCTGAGCAGTTCTTC. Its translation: CASSWEGSEQFF.

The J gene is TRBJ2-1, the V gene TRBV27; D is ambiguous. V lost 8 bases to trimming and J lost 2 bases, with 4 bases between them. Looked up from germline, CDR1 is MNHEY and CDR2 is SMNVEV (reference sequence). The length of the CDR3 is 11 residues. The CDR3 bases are TGTGCCAGCCAGACCTACAATGAGCAGTTCTTC. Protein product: CASQTYNEQFF.